Presented here are 21 T cell receptor beta chains from one specimen sequenced in a study of T cell responses to AZD1222 COVID-19 vaccine. Only in-frame clones appear in the TCRdb table, and some are missing; sequencing was by immunoSEQ multiplex PCR. Among roughly 130,000 clones listed, about 90% were seen once. Source: peripheral blood, taken 28 days after the second dose of the MenACWY control vaccine. These TCRs come from an adult who received the MenACWY meningococcal vaccine as a control.

This chain joins TRBV5-1 and TRBJ2-1, with TRBD2 matching 8 bases. The V and J ends lost 1 base and 0 bases, in that order; junction bases with no gene match: 6. This CDR3 spans 17 amino acids. Germline V lookup: CDR1 SGHRS, CDR2 YFSETQ. The CDR3 spells CASSLNPGGSSYNEQFF. The CDR3 nucleotides are TGCGCCAGCAGCTTGAATCCGGGAGGGAGCTCCTACAATGAGCAGTTCTTC.

The chain recombines TRBV28 with TRBJ1-2, with 7 positions matching TRBD1. CDR3 length: 14 amino acids. The junction had 7 bases not matched to a gene; V was cut back by 7 bases and J by 2 bases. Germline loops: CDR1 MDHEN, CDR2 SYDVKM. The CDR3 DNA reads TGTGCCAGCAACTCGGGACAGAAAAACTATGGCTACACCTTC. Encoded protein: CASNSGQKNYGYTF.

This clone was found once. The CDR3 ends on some other residue instead of the conserved phenylalanine or tryptophan, so this is likely a read error. The DNA is left out, because the CDR3 cannot be placed on it with certainty; the CDR3 is given as TCRdb lists it. The V and J genes are TRBV6-2 or TRBV6-3 and TRBJ1-3; TRBD1, as called in the table, went unchecked against the DNA. Germline V CDR1 and CDR2: MNHEY, SVGEGT. The CDR3 sequence runs 13 residues, both termini included. CDR3 region: CASSDRDRRMAWD.

The chain links TRBV7-8 to TRBJ2-7, with 10 bases matching TRBD2. V gave up 0 bases and J gave up 4 bases; unmatched junction bases: 15. The CDR3 consists of 19 residues. Germline V gene sequence: CDR1 SGHVS, CDR2 FQNEAQ. Here the CDR3 DNA reads TGTGCCAGCAGCTTAGCCCAACTAGCGGGAAGTCATCTTATGTACGAGCAGTACTTC. Translation: CASSLAQLAGSHLMYEQYF.

The chain joins TRBV6-2 or TRBV6-3 to TRBJ1-4; no clear D gene. CDR1 MNHEY and CDR2 SVGEGT come from the germline V gene. The CDR3 is made up of 14 amino acids. The V end lost 5 bases, the J end lost 0 bases, and 7 bases lay between the germline ends. CDR3 nucleotide sequence: TGTGCCAGCAGTGAGAGATCAACTAATGAAAAACTGTTTTTT. It translates to CASSERSTNEKLFF.

The chain recombines TRBV4-1 with TRBJ2-2, with TRBD1 identical over 9 bases. The CDR3 is 16 residues long. J lost 8 bases, V lost 1 base, and 8 bases had no gene match. The germline V gene has CDR1 MGHRA and CDR2 YSYEKL. CDR3 DNA: TGCGCCAGCAGCCAAGTAGGGACAGGGCAGTGGGGGGAGCTGTTTTTT. This gives the protein CASSQVGTGQWGELFF.

The chain employs TRBV11-2 and TRBJ2-4, with a possible D match to TRBD1 (6 bases). Germline lookup yields CDR1 SGHAT and CDR2 FQNNGV. The CDR3 loop spans 12 amino acids. The V gene lost 0 bases and the J gene lost 12 bases, with 9 bases spanning the gap. CDR3 region: CASSLEGGAQYF. The DNA for the CDR3 is TGTGCCAGCAGCTTAGAAGGGGGAGCTCAGTACTTC.

This chain connects TRBV1 to TRBJ1-5; the DNA was not compared with TRBD1, the D call given in the table. TRBV1 is a pseudogene locus. The CDR3 covers 17 residues. CDR3 DNA sequence: TGCACCAGCAGCCCAGGGGGACCGACCCTTAGCAATCAGCCCCAGCATTTT. Protein product: CTSSPGGPTLSNQPQHF.

This clone was picked up one time. J is TRBJ2-7 and V is TRBV3-1 (or the pseudogene TRBV3-2); maybe TRBD2 (6 bases). The V end lost 2 bases, the J end lost 2 bases, and 10 bases lay between the germline ends. The CDR3 is made up of 14 amino acids. Looked up from germline, CDR1 is LGHDT and CDR2 is YNNKEL (reference sequence). CDR3 DNA sequence: TGTGCCAGCAGCCAAAGGGCGGGAACCTACGAGCAGTACTTC. Amino acids: CASSQRAGTYEQYF.

The V call is TRBV7-6, the J call TRBJ2-5; TRBD1 matches at 11 bases. Germline trimming cut 1 base from V and 5 bases from J; bases unmatched to any gene: 6. This CDR3 contains 16 residues. Germline CDR1 SGHVS, CDR2 FNYEAQ. The CDR3 sequence is CASSLVMDRGLETQYF. The CDR3 coding sequence is TGTGCCAGCAGCTTAGTGATGGACAGGGGGCTGGAGACCCAGTACTTC. The whole variable domain, remainder taken from reference TRBV7-6 and TRBJ2-5, is GAGVSQSPRYKVTKRGQDVALRCDPISGHVSLYWYRQALGQGPEFLTYFNYEAQQDKSGLPNDRFSAERPEGSISTLTIQRTEQRDSAMYRCASSLVMDRGLETQYFGPGTRLLVL.

This chain links TRBV7-2 with TRBJ2-7; the match to TRBD1 covers 7 bases. V was clipped by 5 bases and J by 3 bases; unmatched bases: 10. Germline V gene lookup returns CDR1 SGHTA and CDR2 FQGNSA. The CDR3 length is 15 residues. This CDR3 reads CASSAEQGTFYEQYF. CDR3 coding DNA: TGTGCCAGCAGCGCGGAACAGGGGACCTTCTACGAGCAGTACTTC.

J is TRBJ1-4 and V is TRBV5-6; D unresolved. CDR1 is SGHDT and CDR2 is YYEEEE in the germline V gene. The CDR3 is made up of 15 amino acids. V lost 0 bases and J lost 0, with 6 bases in between. The CDR3 nucleotides read TGTGCCAGCAGCTTGGTCGGAACAACTAATGAAAAACTGTTTTTT. Translating it yields CASSLVGTTNEKLFF.

This chain links TRBV29-1 with TRBJ2-4; TRBD1 aligns across 7 bases. CDR1 and CDR2 from the germline V gene are SQVTM and ANQGSEA. With V trimmed by 5 bases and J by 1 base, 2 bases remained unmatched. The CDR3 is 13 amino acids. The CDR3 here is CSVKGQAKNIQYF. The CDR3 nucleotides are TGCAGCGTTAAGGGACAGGCCAAAAACATTCAGTACTTC.

This clone was picked up one time. The genes are TRBV3-1 (or the pseudogene TRBV3-2) and TRBJ1-3; D not certain. Germline lookup yields CDR1 LGHDT and CDR2 YNNKEL (reference sequence). The CDR3 sequence is 15 residues long. The V gene lost 4 bases and the J gene lost 0 bases, with 10 bases spanning the gap. DNA of the CDR3: TGTGCCAGCAGCCCCACCTGGAGCTCTGGAAACACCATATATTTT. Amino acids: CASSPTWSSGNTIYF.

This chain connects TRBV10-1 to TRBJ2-3, with a tentative D call TRBD2 (6 bases). Trimming stripped 3 bases from V and 3 bases from J, with 16 bases between. The CDR3 covers 16 residues. The V gene's germline CDR1 is WNHNN and CDR2 SYGVQD (reference sequence). The CDR3 reads CASSDGPAGGTDTQYF. In DNA form, the CDR3 reads TGCGCCAGCAGTGACGGGCCAGCTGGGGGGACAGATACGCAGTATTTT.

V usage is TRBV12-3 or TRBV12-4 and J usage is TRBJ1-2, with D possibly being TRBD1 (5 bases). V was clipped by 0 bases and J by 4 bases, with 6 bases between them. The CDR3 extends over 13 amino acids. CDR3 loop: CASSLAGGYGYTF. CDR3 nucleotide sequence: TGTGCCAGCAGTTTAGCGGGGGGCTATGGCTACACCTTC.

J is TRBJ2-7 and V is TRBV7-9; weak D call: TRBD2 (5 bases). The CDR3 runs 15 residues. V gave up 7 bases and J gave up 2 bases, with 18 bases separating them. From germline, CDR1 is SEHNR and CDR2 FQNEAQ (reference sequence). This CDR3 reads CASTEGLRSPYEQYF. CDR3 bases: TGTGCCAGCACCGAAGGACTTAGGAGCCCCTACGAGCAGTACTTC.

This rearrangement joins TRBV7-9 to TRBJ1-1; unclear D gene. Looked up from germline, CDR1 is SEHNR and CDR2 is FQNEAQ (reference sequence). Trimming shortened V by 5 bases and J by 6 bases, and 16 bases separated the two germline ends. The CDR3 totals 14 residues. CDR3: CASSPPQEVPEAFF. CDR3 DNA sequence: TGTGCCAGCAGCCCACCGCAGGAGGTCCCTGAAGCTTTCTTT.

V and J are TRBV11-3 and TRBJ2-3; D uncertain. The CDR3 totals 13 residues. V gave up 5 bases and J gave up 2 bases, with 8 bases separating them. Germline V gene data show CDR1 as SGHNT and CDR2 as YENEEA. This chain's CDR3 is CASSGRATDTQYF. As DNA, the CDR3 is TGTGCCAGCAGCGGTCGGGCCACAGATACGCAGTATTTT.

This rearrangement joins TRBV11-2 to TRBJ2-7, with 10 bases lining up with TRBD1. J was trimmed by 2 bases and V by 6 bases; bases with no gene match: 4. Germline V gives CDR1 SGHAT, CDR2 FQNNGV. The CDR3 spans 14 residues. The CDR3 spells CASRYGQGAYEQYF. CDR3 nucleotides: TGTGCCAGCAGGTACGGACAGGGGGCCTACGAGCAGTACTTC.

The rearrangement uses TRBV25-1 and TRBJ1-2; D not certain. Germline loops: CDR1 MGHDK, CDR2 SYGVNS. V lost 0 bases and J 8 bases, leaving 10 bases between the germline ends. This CDR3 spans 13 amino acids. The CDR3 DNA reads TGTGCCAGCAGTGAATATCGGGAGGGCGGCTACACCTTC. As protein: CASSEYREGGYTF.